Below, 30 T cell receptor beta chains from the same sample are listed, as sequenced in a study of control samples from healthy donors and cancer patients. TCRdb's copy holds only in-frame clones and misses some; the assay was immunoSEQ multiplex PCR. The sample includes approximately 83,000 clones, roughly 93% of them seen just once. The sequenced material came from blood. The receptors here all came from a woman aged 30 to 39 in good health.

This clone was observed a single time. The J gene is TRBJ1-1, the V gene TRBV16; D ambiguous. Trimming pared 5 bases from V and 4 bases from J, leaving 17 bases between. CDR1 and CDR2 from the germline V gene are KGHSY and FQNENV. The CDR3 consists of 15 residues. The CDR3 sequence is CASSSSGAYATEAFF. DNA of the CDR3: TGTGCCAGCAGCTCCTCGGGAGCTTATGCCACTGAAGCTTTCTTT.

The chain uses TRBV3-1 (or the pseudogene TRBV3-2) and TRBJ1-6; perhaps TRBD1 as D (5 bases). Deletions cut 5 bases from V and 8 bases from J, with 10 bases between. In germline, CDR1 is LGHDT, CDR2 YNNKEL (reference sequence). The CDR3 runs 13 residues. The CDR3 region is CASSGDGDSPLHF. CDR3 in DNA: TGTGCCAGCAGCGGGGACGGCGATTCACCCCTCCACTTT.

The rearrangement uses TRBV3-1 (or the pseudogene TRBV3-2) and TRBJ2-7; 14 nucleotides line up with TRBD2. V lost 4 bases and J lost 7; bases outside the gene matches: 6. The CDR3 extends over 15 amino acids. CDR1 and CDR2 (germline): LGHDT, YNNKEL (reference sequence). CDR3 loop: CASSPWTSGGREQYF. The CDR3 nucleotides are TGTGCCAGCAGCCCGTGGACTAGCGGGGGGAGGGAGCAGTACTTC.

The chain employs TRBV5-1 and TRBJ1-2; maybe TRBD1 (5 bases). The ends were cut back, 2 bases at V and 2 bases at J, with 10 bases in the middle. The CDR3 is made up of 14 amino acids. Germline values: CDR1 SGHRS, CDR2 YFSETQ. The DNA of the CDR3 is TGCGCCAGCAGCTTAATGCAGGGCAACTATGGCTACACCTTC. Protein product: CASSLMQGNYGYTF.

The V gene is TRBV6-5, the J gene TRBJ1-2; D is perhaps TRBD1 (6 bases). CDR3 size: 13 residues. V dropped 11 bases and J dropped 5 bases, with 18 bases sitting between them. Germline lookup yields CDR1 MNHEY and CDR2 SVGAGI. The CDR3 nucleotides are TGTGCCTCCACCCAGGGAGGGGGGTATGGCTACACCTTC. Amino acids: CASTQGGGYGYTF.

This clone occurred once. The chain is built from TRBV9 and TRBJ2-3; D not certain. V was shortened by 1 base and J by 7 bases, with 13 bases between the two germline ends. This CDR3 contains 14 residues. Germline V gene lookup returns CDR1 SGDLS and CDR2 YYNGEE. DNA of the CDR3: TGTGCCAGCAGCGTAAATATACTGACGAATACGCAGTATTTT. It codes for CASSVNILTNTQYF. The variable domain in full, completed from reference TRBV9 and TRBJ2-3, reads DSGVTQTPKHLITATGQRVTLRCSPRSGDLSVYWYQQSLDQGLQFLIQYYNGEERAKGNILERFSAQQFPDLHSELNLSSLELGDSALYFCASSVNILTNTQYFGPGTRLTVL.

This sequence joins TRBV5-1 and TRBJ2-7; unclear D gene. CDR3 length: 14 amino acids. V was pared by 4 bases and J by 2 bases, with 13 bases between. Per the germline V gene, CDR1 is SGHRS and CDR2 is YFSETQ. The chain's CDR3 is CASSPTRTTYEQYF. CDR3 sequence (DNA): TGCGCCAGCAGCCCGACCCGAACGACCTACGAGCAGTACTTC.

This CDR3 reads CASSRPVVRAGETQYF. DNA of the CDR3: TGTGCCAGCAGCCGACCCGTGGTAAGGGCAGGAGAGACCCAGTACTTC. The V gene is TRBV28, the J gene TRBJ2-5; D is unclear. In germline, CDR1 is MDHEN, CDR2 SYDVKM. Trimming left V 6 bases short and J 4 bases short, with 21 bases between. The CDR3 length is 16 residues.

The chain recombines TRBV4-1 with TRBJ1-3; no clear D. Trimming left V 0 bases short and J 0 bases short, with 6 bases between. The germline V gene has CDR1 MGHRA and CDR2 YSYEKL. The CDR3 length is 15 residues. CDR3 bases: TGCGCCAGCAGCCAAGAATGGGTCTCTGGAAACACCATATATTTT. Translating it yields CASSQEWVSGNTIYF.

The CDR3 loop reads CASRASIYNEQFF. CDR3 DNA: TGTGCCAGCAGGGCTAGCATTTACAATGAGCAGTTCTTC. The V gene is TRBV2, the J gene TRBJ2-1; a weak D match, TRBD2 (5 bases). V lost 6 bases and J 4 bases, leaving 10 bases between the germline ends. CDR3 length: 13 residues. In germline, CDR1 is SNHLY, CDR2 FYNNEI.

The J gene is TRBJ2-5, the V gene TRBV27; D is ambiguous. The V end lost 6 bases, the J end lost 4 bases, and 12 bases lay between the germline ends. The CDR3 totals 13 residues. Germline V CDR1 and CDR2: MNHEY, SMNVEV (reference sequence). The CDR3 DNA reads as TGTGCCAGCAGCTCTCTAGTTACAGAGACCCAGTACTTC. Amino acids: CASSSLVTETQYF.

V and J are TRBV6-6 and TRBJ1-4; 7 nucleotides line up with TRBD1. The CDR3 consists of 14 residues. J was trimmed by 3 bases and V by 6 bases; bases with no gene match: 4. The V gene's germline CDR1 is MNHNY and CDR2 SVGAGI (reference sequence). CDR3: CASRQQGSNEKLFF. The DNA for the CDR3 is TGTGCCAGCAGGCAACAGGGGTCTAATGAAAAACTGTTTTTT.

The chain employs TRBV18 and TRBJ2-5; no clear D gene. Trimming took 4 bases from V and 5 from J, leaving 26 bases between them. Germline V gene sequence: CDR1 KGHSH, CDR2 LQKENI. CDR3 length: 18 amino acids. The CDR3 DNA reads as TGTGCCAGCTCACACGGGTCCCAAGGACGGCGAAATACGGAGACCCAGTACTTC. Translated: CASSHGSQGRRNTETQYF.

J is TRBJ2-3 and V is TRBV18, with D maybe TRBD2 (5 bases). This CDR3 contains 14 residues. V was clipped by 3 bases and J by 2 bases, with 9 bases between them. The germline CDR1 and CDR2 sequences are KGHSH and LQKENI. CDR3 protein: CASSPSDFTDTQYF. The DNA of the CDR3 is TGTGCCAGCTCACCCTCGGACTTCACAGATACGCAGTATTTT.

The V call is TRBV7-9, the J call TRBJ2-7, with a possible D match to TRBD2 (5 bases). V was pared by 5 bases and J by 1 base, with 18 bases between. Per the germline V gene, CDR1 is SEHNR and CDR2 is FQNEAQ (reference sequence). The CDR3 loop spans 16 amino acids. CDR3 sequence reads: CASSPVRTLGSYEQYF. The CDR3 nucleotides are TGTGCCAGCAGCCCCGTACGGACTTTGGGATCCTACGAGCAGTACTTC. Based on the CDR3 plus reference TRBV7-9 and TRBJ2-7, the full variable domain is DTGVSQNPRHKITKRGQNVTFRCDPISEHNRLYWYRQTLGQGPEFLTYFQNEAQLEKSRLLSDRFSAERPKGSFSTLEIQRTEQGDSAMYLCASSPVRTLGSYEQYFGPGTRLTVT.

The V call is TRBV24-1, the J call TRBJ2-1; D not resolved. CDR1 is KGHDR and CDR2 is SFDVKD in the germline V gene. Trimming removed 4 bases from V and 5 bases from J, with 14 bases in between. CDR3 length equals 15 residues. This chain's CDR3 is CATSEDRPNHNEQFF. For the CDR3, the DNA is TGTGCCACCAGTGAAGATCGACCCAACCACAATGAGCAGTTCTTC.

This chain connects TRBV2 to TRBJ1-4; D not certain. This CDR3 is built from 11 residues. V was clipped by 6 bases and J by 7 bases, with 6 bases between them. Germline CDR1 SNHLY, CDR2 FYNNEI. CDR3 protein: CASRRGEKLFF. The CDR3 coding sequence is TGTGCCAGCAGACGGGGTGAAAAACTGTTTTTT.

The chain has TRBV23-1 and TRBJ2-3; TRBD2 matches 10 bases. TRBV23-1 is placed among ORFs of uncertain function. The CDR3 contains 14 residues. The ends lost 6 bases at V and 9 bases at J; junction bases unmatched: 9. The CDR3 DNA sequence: TGCGCCAGCAGCGAGCGGGGGGGCCGAGAGACGCAGTATTTT. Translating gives CASSERGGRETQYF.

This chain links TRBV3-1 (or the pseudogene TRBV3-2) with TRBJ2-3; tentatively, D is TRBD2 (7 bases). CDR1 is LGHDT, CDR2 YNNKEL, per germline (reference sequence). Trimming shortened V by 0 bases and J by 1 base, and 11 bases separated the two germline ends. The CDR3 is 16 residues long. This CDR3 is CASSQEGEGGTDTQYF. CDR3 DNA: TGTGCCAGCAGCCAAGAAGGGGAGGGGGGCACAGATACGCAGTATTTT.

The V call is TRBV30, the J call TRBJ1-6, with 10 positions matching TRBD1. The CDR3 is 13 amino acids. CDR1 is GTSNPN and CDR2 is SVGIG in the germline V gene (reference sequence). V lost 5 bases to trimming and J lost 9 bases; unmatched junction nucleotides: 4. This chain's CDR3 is CAWEDRGLSPLHF. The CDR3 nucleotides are TGTGCCTGGGAAGACAGGGGGCTTTCACCCCTCCACTTT.

The CDR3 region has the DNA TGTGCCACCAGCAGACTAGCGGAGATCCAAGAGACCCAGTACTTC. This gives the protein CATSRLAEIQETQYF. V gene TRBV15 combines with J gene TRBJ2-5; 7 bases match TRBD2. Trimming took 2 bases from V and 1 from J; bases not matched to a gene: 4. The CDR3 totals 15 residues. Germline V CDR1 and CDR2: LNHNV, YYDKDF (reference sequence).

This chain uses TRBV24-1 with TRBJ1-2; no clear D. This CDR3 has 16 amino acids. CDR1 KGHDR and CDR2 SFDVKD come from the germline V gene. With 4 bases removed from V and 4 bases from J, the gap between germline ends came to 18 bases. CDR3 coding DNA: TGTGCCACCAGTGACCCGAATGAGGTCTCGGTCTATGGCTACACCTTC. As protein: CATSDPNEVSVYGYTF.

The CDR3 here is CASSLDGGFLSQQYF. The CDR3 bases are TGTGCCAGCAGCTTAGACGGGGGATTCCTTTCTCAGCAGTACTTC. The gene calls are TRBV7-9 and TRBJ2-7; the D gene is possibly TRBD2 (6 bases). The CDR3 has 15 residues. Germline CDR1 is SEHNR and CDR2 is FQNEAQ (reference sequence). Trimming pared 1 base from V and 8 bases from J, leaving 18 bases between.

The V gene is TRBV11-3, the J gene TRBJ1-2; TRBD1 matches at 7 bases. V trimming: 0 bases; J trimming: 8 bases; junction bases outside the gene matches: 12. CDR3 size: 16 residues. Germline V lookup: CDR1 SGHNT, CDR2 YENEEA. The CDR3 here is CASSLDRTGNPGGYTF. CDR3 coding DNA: TGTGCCAGCAGCTTAGATCGGACAGGCAATCCGGGAGGCTACACCTTC.

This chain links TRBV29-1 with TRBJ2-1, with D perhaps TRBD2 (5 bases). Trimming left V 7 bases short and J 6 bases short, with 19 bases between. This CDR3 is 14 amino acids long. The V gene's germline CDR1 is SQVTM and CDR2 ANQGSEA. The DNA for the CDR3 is TGCAGCGGTCTCCTCAGCGGACCAGGCAATGAGCAGTTCTTC. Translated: CSGLLSGPGNEQFF.

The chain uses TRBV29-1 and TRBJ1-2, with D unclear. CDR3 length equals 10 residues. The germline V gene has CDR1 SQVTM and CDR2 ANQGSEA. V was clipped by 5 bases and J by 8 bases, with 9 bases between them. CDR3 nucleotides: TGCAGCGTTTGGGGAAACGGCTACACCTTC. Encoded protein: CSVWGNGYTF.

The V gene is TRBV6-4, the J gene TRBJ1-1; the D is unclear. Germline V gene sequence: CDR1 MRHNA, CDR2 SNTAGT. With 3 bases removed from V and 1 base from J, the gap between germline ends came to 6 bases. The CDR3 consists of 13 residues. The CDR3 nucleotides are TGTGCCAGCAGTGAAGGGAGGAACACTGAAGCTTTCTTT. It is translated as CASSEGRNTEAFF.

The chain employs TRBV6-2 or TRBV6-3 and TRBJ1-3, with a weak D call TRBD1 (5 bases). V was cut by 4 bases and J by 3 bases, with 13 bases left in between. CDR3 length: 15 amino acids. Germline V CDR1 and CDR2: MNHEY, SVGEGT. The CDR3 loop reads CASSFLDGHGNTIYF. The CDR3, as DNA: TGTGCCAGCAGTTTCTTGGACGGACATGGAAACACCATATATTTT.

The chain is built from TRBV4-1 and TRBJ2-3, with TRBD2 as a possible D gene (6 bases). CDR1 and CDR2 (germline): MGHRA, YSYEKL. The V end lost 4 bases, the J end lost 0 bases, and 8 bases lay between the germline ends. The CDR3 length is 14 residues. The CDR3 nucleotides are TGCGCCAGCAGCCCACGGGGGAGCACAGATACGCAGTATTTT. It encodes CASSPRGSTDTQYF.

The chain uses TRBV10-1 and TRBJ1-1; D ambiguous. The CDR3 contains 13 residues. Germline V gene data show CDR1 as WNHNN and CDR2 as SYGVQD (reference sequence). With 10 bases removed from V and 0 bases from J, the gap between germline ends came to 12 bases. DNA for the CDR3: TGCGCCACCGCACCGGGCTTGAACACTGAAGCTTTCTTT. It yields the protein CATAPGLNTEAFF.